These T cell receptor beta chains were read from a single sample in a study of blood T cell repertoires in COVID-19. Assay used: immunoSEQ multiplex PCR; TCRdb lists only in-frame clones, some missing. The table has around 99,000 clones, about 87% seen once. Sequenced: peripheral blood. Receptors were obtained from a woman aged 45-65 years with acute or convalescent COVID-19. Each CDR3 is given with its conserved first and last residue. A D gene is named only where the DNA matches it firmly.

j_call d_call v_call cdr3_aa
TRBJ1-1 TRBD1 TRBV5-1 CASSFTGDTEAFF
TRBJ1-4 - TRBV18 CASSPWAGDEKLFF
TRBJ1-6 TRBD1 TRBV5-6 CASSLVGTALSSPLHF
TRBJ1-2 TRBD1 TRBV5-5 CASSFRGMDYGYTF
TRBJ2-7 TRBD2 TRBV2 CATAMGGAYEQHF
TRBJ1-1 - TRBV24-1 CATSGQGTSAFF
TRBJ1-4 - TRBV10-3 CAIREGVANEKLFF
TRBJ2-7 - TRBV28 CASSLTGSWYEQYF
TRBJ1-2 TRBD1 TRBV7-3 CASSSDRGYGYTF
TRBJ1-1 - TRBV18 CVSSPRQPNTEAFF
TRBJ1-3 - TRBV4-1 CASSLARISGNTIYF
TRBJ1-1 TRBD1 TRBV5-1 CASSSQGRNTEAFF
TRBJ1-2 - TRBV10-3 CAISADSERGYTF
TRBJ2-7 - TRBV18 CASSSVGLHNEQYF
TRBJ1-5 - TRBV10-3 CAISENSPGNQPQHF
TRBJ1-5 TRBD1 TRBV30 CAWSRQGYQPQHF
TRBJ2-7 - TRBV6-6 CASSPRGGDEQYF
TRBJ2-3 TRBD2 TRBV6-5 CASNAPQRGEQYF
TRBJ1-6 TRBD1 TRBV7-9 CASSGTGNNSPLHF
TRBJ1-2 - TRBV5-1 CASSSGGGSSKGYTF
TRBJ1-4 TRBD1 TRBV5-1 CASSQGTENEKLFF
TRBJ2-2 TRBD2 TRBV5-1 CASSLGAGGPVGELFF
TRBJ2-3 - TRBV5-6 CASSLGGSGSTDTQYF
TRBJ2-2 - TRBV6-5 CASSYSGYITGELFF
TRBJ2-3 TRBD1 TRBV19 CASSIGQGGTDTQYF
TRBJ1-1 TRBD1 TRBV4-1 CASSQPGQGNTEAFF
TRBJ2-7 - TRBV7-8 CASSLDRLTPGEQYF
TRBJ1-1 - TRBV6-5 CASKIGGTEAFF
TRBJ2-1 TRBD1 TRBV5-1 CASSSGTGANEQFF
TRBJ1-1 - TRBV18 CASSPLQLNTEAFF
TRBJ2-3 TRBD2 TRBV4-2 CASSHESGTSGGTQYF
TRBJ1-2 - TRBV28 CASSLRSGRGYTF
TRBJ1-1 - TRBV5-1 CASSSPLDTGPVSPFF
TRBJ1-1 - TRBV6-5 CASSSGEWNTEAFF
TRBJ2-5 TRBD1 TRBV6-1 CASSEAGGTGTGYQETQYF
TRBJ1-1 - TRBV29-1 CSVLPRAGVLLNTEAFF
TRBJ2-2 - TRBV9 CASSIPRGRYTGELFF
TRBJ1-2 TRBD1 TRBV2 CASSYTTGDTNYGYTF
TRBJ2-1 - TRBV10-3 CAISLGDEQFF
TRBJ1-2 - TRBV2 CASSERQNYGYTF
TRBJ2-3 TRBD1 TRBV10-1 CASSAGQGVSTDTQYF
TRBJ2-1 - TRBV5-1 CASSWGAGEPNEQFF
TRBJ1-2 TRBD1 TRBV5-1 CASSAPGTGGYYGYTF
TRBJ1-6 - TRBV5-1 CASRSLSSPLHF
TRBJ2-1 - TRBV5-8 CASSSAALAGSYNEQFF
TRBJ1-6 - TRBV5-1 CASRGRGSSYNSPLHF
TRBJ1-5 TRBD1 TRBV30 CACQGGSNQPQHF
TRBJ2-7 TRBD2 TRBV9 CASSVGLAGYEQYF